One sample yielded the 26 T cell receptor beta chains listed below, sequenced in a study of T cells in localized non-small cell lung cancer. TCRdb's copy holds only in-frame clones and misses some; the assay was immunoSEQ multiplex PCR. This repertoire shows about 72,000 clones, 84% found once; its top ten account for about 13%. The material sequenced was peripheral blood, taken before any cancer treatment. These TCRs come from a female donor over 55 with stage I lung adenocarcinoma.

This clone was counted once. V and J are TRBV4-2 and TRBJ2-5; 11 bases align to TRBD2. Germline V gene lookup returns CDR1 LGHNA and CDR2 YNFKEQ. There are 18 residues in the CDR3. Trimming removed 0 bases from V and 3 bases from J; junction bases left unmatched: 9. CDR3 coding DNA: TGTGCCAGCAGCCAAGAGATAGCGGGGGGGAGAACTGAAGAGACCCAGTACTTC. Residues: CASSQEIAGGRTEETQYF.

The genes are TRBV6-1 and TRBJ2-3; no firm D call. The germline V gene has CDR1 MNHNS and CDR2 SASEGT. This CDR3 is 13 amino acids long. V lost 6 bases and J lost 2, with 9 bases in between. CDR3 sequence reads: CASRVSPTDTQYF. In DNA form, the CDR3 reads TGTGCCAGCAGGGTTAGCCCCACAGATACGCAGTATTTT.

The chain carries TRBV6-5 and TRBJ1-5; TRBD1 aligns across 7 bases. Germline loops: CDR1 MNHEY, CDR2 SVGAGI. The J segment lost 2 bases and the V segment lost 6 bases, leaving 7 bases of the junction unmatched. The CDR3 length is 15 residues. The CDR3: CASRMTGWGNQPQHF. The DNA for the CDR3 is TGTGCCAGCAGGATGACAGGGTGGGGCAATCAGCCCCAGCATTTT.

The chain couples TRBV19 to TRBJ1-1; D not resolved. The germline gives CDR1 LNHDA, CDR2 SQIVND (reference sequence). The CDR3 is 16 amino acids. Trimming removed 5 bases at V and 1 base at J, with 17 bases between. DNA of the CDR3: TGTGCCAGTAGTGGTATCTCAGCGGTTGAGAACACTGAAGCTTTCTTT. Translated: CASSGISAVENTEAFF.

This CDR3 is CASSRDSMNTEAFF. The CDR3 nucleotides read TGTGCCAGCAGCCGGGACAGCATGAACACTGAAGCTTTCTTT. V and J are TRBV6-1 and TRBJ1-1; 7 positions match TRBD1. The V and J ends lost 6 bases and 0 bases, in that order; junction bases with no gene match: 4. Germline V lookup: CDR1 MNHNS, CDR2 SASEGT. The CDR3 spans 14 residues.

This clone appeared once. This rearrangement joins TRBV21-1 to TRBJ1-5; the table's D call TRBD1 went unverified against the DNA. TRBV21-1 is reported as a pseudogene. The CDR3 is 18 amino acids. The CDR3 sequence: CASSSPLTGVRSNQPQHF. The CDR3 DNA reads as TGTGCCAGCAGCAGCCCCTTGACAGGGGTGAGGAGCAATCAGCCCCAGCATTTT.

The rearrangement links TRBV5-1 to TRBJ1-1; D possibly corresponds to TRBD1 (5 bases). The CDR3 totals 14 residues. The V gene's germline CDR1 is SGHRS and CDR2 YFSETQ. V lost 0 bases and J 1 base, leaving 7 bases between the germline ends. The DNA of the CDR3 is TGCGCCAGCAGCTTGGGACAGAGGAACACTGAAGCTTTCTTT. Residues: CASSLGQRNTEAFF.

This clone occurred once. The V gene is TRBV5-6, the J gene TRBJ1-1, with TRBD1 matching 11 bases. The trim removed 2 bases at V and 6 bases at J, leaving 6 bases unmatched. This CDR3 region has 15 residues. Germline CDR1 is SGHDT and CDR2 is YYEEEE. CDR3 sequence reads: CASSFGTGGLPEAFF. The CDR3 coding sequence is TGTGCCAGCAGCTTCGGGACAGGGGGGCTCCCTGAAGCTTTCTTT.

The V call is TRBV9, the J call TRBJ2-1, with a weak D call TRBD1 (6 bases). Per the germline V gene, CDR1 is SGDLS and CDR2 is YYNGEE. The V end lost 2 bases, the J end lost 7 bases, and 13 bases lay between the germline ends. The CDR3 is 14 amino acids. CDR3 DNA: TGTGCCAGCAGCGTCCACTTACAGGGTAATGAGCAGTTCTTC. It is translated as CASSVHLQGNEQFF.

The CDR3 spells CASSFGGTVTQYGNEQFF. The DNA for the CDR3 is TGTGCCAGCAGCTTCGGGGGGACGGTGACTCAATACGGCAATGAGCAGTTCTTC. This rearrangement joins TRBV11-3 to TRBJ2-1; 7 bases match TRBD2. This CDR3 region has 18 residues. V shed 3 bases, J shed 6 bases, and the junction held 17 bases outside the gene matches. Germline V CDR1 and CDR2: SGHNT, YENEEA.

The chain uses TRBV7-8 and TRBJ1-2, with TRBD1 matching over 7 bases. Germline V gene data show CDR1 as SGHVS and CDR2 as FQNEAQ. The CDR3 length is 13 residues. J gave up 6 bases and V 6 bases, and 7 bases lay outside the gene matches. CDR3 bases: TGTGCCAGCAGTACAGGGGTGGCAAATGGCTACACCTTC. Its protein is CASSTGVANGYTF.

The V gene is TRBV9, the J gene TRBJ2-7, with D possibly being TRBD1 or TRBD2 (5 bases each). Between the trimmed V and J ends, which lost 0 bases and 2 bases, there was a span of 12 bases. CDR1 is SGDLS, CDR2 YYNGEE, per germline. The CDR3 consists of 15 residues. The CDR3 spells CASSVGGTGAYEQYF. The CDR3 DNA sequence: TGTGCCAGCAGCGTAGGAGGGACCGGGGCCTACGAGCAGTACTTC.

The gene calls are TRBV6-1 and TRBJ2-3; D gene ambiguous. Trimming took 5 bases from V and 5 from J, leaving 17 bases between them. CDR3 size: 15 residues. Germline V gene lookup returns CDR1 MNHNS and CDR2 SASEGT. CDR3 sequence reads: CASSQYSAMGDTQYF. CDR3 bases: TGTGCCAGCAGTCAGTACTCGGCTATGGGAGATACGCAGTATTTT.

The chain has TRBV6-6 and TRBJ2-7, with D perhaps TRBD1 (6 bases). Trimming cost V 6 bases and J 5 bases, with 20 bases left between them. Germline-derived CDR1 and CDR2 are MNHNY and SVGAGI (reference sequence). CDR3 length equals 15 residues. CDR3 loop: CASSSSTGQSHEQYF. The CDR3 bases are TGTGCCAGCAGCAGCTCGACCGGACAGTCCCACGAGCAGTACTTC.

The chain employs TRBV19 and TRBJ2-1; possibly TRBD1 for D (6 bases). The CDR3 has 18 residues. The germline gives CDR1 LNHDA, CDR2 SQIVND (reference sequence). The germline V and J ends were trimmed by 1 base and 0 bases, with 16 bases remaining between them. In DNA, the CDR3 is TGTGCCAGTAGTATAGCTCCCATACAGGGTTACTCCTACAATGAGCAGTTCTTC. Translation: CASSIAPIQGYSYNEQFF. The whole variable domain, remainder taken from reference TRBV19 and TRBJ2-1, is DGGITQSPKYLFRKEGQNVTLSCEQNLNHDAMYWYRQDPGQGLRLIYYSQIVNDFQKGDIAEGYSVSREKKESFPLTVTSAQKNPTAFYLCASSIAPIQGYSYNEQFFGPGTRLTVL.

J is TRBJ2-2 and V is TRBV7-9, with no clear D. The germline V gene encodes CDR1 SEHNR and CDR2 FQNEAQ (reference sequence). The CDR3 length is 15 residues. Trimming removed 1 base at V and 1 base at J, with 7 bases between. CDR3 bases: TGTGCCAGCAGCTTAGATGTGGGGAACACCGGGGAGCTGTTTTTT. Translated, it gives CASSLDVGNTGELFF.

The CDR3 spells CASSPGQGTDTQYF. The CDR3 DNA reads as TGTGCCAGCTCACCGGGACAGGGAACAGATACGCAGTATTTT. The rearrangement links TRBV18 to TRBJ2-3, with TRBD1 matching over 9 bases. Trimming took 3 bases from V and 3 from J; bases not matched to a gene: 1. CDR3 length equals 14 residues. CDR1 KGHSH and CDR2 LQKENI come from the germline V gene.

V gene TRBV6-4 combines with J gene TRBJ2-2, with 8 bases identical to TRBD2. Germline values: CDR1 MRHNA, CDR2 SNTAGT. The CDR3 has 13 amino acids. J was trimmed by 6 bases and V by 6 bases; bases with no gene match: 3. The DNA for the CDR3 is TGTGCCAGCAGCGCACTAGCGGCCGGGGAGCTGTTTTTT. As protein: CASSALAAGELFF.

The chain links TRBV5-4 to TRBJ2-3, with 7 bases that match TRBD2. The ends lost 5 bases at V and 2 bases at J; junction bases unmatched: 8. The CDR3 totals 15 residues. In germline, CDR1 is SGHNT, CDR2 YYREEE (reference sequence). DNA for the CDR3: TGTGCCAGCAGTTTTCTAGCGGAGAACACAGATACGCAGTATTTT. The encoded protein is CASSFLAENTDTQYF.

The chain is built from TRBV11-3 and TRBJ2-3; D unresolved. This CDR3 has 14 amino acids. CDR1 is SGHNT, CDR2 YENEEA, per germline. V was cut by 2 bases and J by 2 bases, with 8 bases left in between. The DNA of the CDR3 is TGTGCCAGCAGCTTAACAGCTCACACAGATACGCAGTATTTT. Its translation: CASSLTAHTDTQYF.

This chain connects TRBV19 to TRBJ1-2; the D gene is possibly TRBD1 (6 bases). This CDR3 is 16 amino acids long. CDR1 and CDR2 (germline): LNHDA, SQIVND (reference sequence). The V end was cut by 4 bases, the J end by 8 bases, with 23 bases between. The CDR3 reads CASSTSPPQGVRGYTF. DNA for the CDR3: TGTGCCAGTAGTACCAGCCCCCCACAGGGTGTGAGGGGCTACACCTTC.

The chain links TRBV5-1 to TRBJ2-7; TRBD2 aligns across 9 bases. Germline V CDR1 and CDR2: SGHRS, YFSETQ. The length of the CDR3 is 17 residues. Trimming removed 4 bases from V and 6 bases from J; junction bases left unmatched: 17. The CDR3 coding sequence is TGCGCCAGCAGCCTGGGGCCTTTTAGCGGGAGAGGGGTCGAGCAGTACTTC. It codes for CASSLGPFSGRGVEQYF.

The chain has TRBV7-2 and TRBJ2-3, with TRBD2 matching over 12 bases. Germline CDR1 is SGHTA and CDR2 is FQGNSA. CDR3 size: 15 residues. Losses at the gene ends were 5 bases for V and 6 bases for J; bases not matched to a gene: 6. CDR3 protein: CASSRTSGMSDTQYF. The CDR3, as DNA: TGTGCCAGCAGCAGGACTAGCGGGATGTCCGATACGCAGTATTTT.

V usage is TRBV30 and J usage is TRBJ1-6; a possible D gene is TRBD1 (6 bases). The germline gives CDR1 GTSNPN, CDR2 SVGIG (reference sequence). The CDR3 consists of 15 residues. V dropped 4 bases and J dropped 7 bases, with 17 bases sitting between them. DNA for the CDR3: TGTGCCTGGACCTTAGGGGGGGTTTTGAATTCACCCCTCCACTTT. Amino acids: CAWTLGGVLNSPLHF.

The chain employs TRBV5-6 and TRBJ2-5; no definite D call. This CDR3 is built from 13 residues. Trimming pared 0 bases from V and 2 bases from J, leaving 5 bases between. Germline V gives CDR1 SGHDT, CDR2 YYEEEE. CDR3 DNA sequence: TGTGCCAGCAGCTTGGATCTACAAGAGACCCAGTACTTC. Translating gives CASSLDLQETQYF.

Here the CDR3 DNA reads TGTGCCAGCAGTACTAGGACAGGGGTAAACGCTGAAGCTTTCTTT. This sequence encodes CASSTRTGVNAEAFF. The J gene is TRBJ1-1, the V gene TRBV6-1; 9 bases agree with TRBD1. Trimming removed 5 bases from V and 6 bases from J; junction bases left unmatched: 10. Germline V gives CDR1 MNHNS, CDR2 SASEGT. The CDR3 consists of 15 residues.